Listed below are T cell receptor beta chains from one sample, sequenced in a study of T cells in Graves' hyperthyroidism and ophthalmopathy. MiXCR, applied by TCRdb to the multiplex PCR reads, yields one record per CDR3 protein. Of roughly 510,000 distinct CDR3 sequences listed, less than 25% are singletons. The specimen was blood. The origin of the receptors is a man younger than 35 with Graves' hyperthyroidism. Each CDR3 is given with its conserved first and last residue.

v_call cdr3_aa
TRBV28 CASSSYRGPGNQPQHF
TRBV9 CASSAGTGGLYGYTF
TRBV6-1 CASSESPRRDYYGYTF
TRBV7-2 CASSREYAGLETQYF
TRBV12-3/TRBV12-4 CASSLDMSDTQYF
TRBV6-1 CASSVHPDGQETQYF
TRBV4-1 CASSQEPGTGASYEQYF
TRBV12-3/TRBV12-4 CASTSRGRVPTGYTF
TRBV12-3/TRBV12-4 CASSWGGGGVQYF
TRBV27 CASKGGGGNTEAFF
TRBV2 CASSRQDRAFF
TRBV12-3/TRBV12-4 CASSLSPGGYDHPQHF
TRBV11-3 CASRPFGQGEYEQYF
TRBV4-1 CASSPLDRVNTEAFF
TRBV11-2 CASSSTRSGANVLTF
TRBV11-2 CASSPGLAPNTGELFF
TRBV24-1 CATSAEWSPDAEQYF
TRBV28 CAIQPQGRSNQPQHF
TRBV12-5 CASGLVIGGGIDGYTF
TRBV30 CAWSRNSNQPQHF
TRBV10-3 CAISPPGQVGYTF
TRBV6-5 CASSRGSLESSYNSPLHF
TRBV6-2/TRBV6-3 CASSSGWATGELFF
TRBV3-1 CASSQDARAGAPFF
TRBV2 CASRDGTGAAEQYF
TRBV20-1 CSARRPRRDGYTF
TRBV12-3/TRBV12-4 CASSLSGGIGYTF
TRBV2 CATGRGLNTEAFF
TRBV2 CASRVGGGMNTEAFF
TRBV2 CASSVEVTHGYTF
TRBV28 CASSFEAPTGGPNTEAFF
TRBV20-1 CSAVRDRVEGYTF
TRBV12-5 CASGLNTGKGNQPQHF
TRBV6-1 CASSVGTPRDGYTF
TRBV20-1 CSASRRDTGELFF
TRBV19 CASSVSGTGNTIYF
TRBV28 CASSEFPGQTAEQYF
TRBV30 CAWGEETQYF
TRBV6-1 CASTMDRTINYGYTF
TRBV7-9 CASSLTAGELFF
TRBV6-5 CASSYSTGTSEQYF
TRBV28 CASSLAQGIFYEQYF
TRBV20-1 CSARDYSYEQYF
TRBV19 CASSPRQGASNQPQHF
TRBV30 CAWGSGTMNTGELFF